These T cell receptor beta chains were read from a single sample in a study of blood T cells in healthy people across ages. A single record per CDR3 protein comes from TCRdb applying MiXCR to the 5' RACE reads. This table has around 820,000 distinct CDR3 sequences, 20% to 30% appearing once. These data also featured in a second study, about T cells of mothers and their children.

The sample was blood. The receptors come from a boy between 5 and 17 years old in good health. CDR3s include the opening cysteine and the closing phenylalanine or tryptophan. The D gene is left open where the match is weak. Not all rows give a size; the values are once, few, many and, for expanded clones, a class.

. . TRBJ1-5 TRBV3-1 TGTGCCAGCAGCCAATTTACCGGGATTAGCAATCAGCCCCAGCATTTT CASSQFTGISNQPQHF
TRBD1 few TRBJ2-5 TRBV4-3 TGCGCCAGCAGCCAATCCCGAGGGACAGGGGGCGGAGAGACCCAGTACTTC CASSQSRGTGGGETQYF
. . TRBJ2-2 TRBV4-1 TGCGCCAGCAGCCAAAGGACCGGGGAGCTGTTTTTT CASSQRTGELFF
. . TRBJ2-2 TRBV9 TGTGCCAGCAGCCCCCTTCTGGCAGTCGCGAACACCGGGGAGCTGTTTTTT CASSPLLAVANTGELFF
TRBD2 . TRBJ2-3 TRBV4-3 TGCGCCAGCACCGAGCGGGAGGGCAACCTTCAAGAGACCCAGTACTTT CASTEREGNLQETQYF
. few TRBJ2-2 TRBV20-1 TGCAGTGCTACAGGACCCGCGAACACCGGGGAGCTGTTTTTT CSATGPANTGELFF
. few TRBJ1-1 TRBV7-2 TGTGCCAGCAGCCCAAGGTGGGAGACTGAAGCTTTCTTT CASSPRWETEAFF
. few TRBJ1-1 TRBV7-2 TGTGCCAGCAGCTTAGTTCCCCAAATCGACACTGAAGCTTTCTTT CASSLVPQIDTEAFF
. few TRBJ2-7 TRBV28 TGTGCCAGCAGTGGGTGGCGGCGCAGGGTATCGTACGAGCAGTACTTC CASSGWRRRVSYEQYF
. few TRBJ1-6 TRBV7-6 TGTGCCAGCAGCCCTTCACGGAATTCACCCCTCCACTTT CASSPSRNSPLHF
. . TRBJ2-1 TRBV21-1 TGTGCCAGCAGTACCTTTCCGAATGAGCAGTTCTTC CASSTFPNEQFF
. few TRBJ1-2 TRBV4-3 TGCGCCAGCAGCCAAGAAATCCGGGCCACGGATGGCTACACCTTC CASSQEIRATDGYTF
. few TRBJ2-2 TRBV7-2 TGTGCCAGCAGCCCAATCGGGGGCAGTGGAGGGGAGCTGTTTTTT CASSPIGGSGGELFF
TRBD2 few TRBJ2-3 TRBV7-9 TGTGCCAGCAGCCCCCAGGGCGGGAGGTTAACAGATACGCAGTATTTT CASSPQGGRLTDTQYF
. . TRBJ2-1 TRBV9 TGTGCCAGCAGCACGGGACCCCCAAATGAGCAGTTCTTC CASSTGPPNEQFF
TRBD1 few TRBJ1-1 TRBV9 TGTGCCAGCAGCGTAGCGGGGACAGGGGGCAGGACTGAAGCTTTCTTT CASSVAGTGGRTEAFF
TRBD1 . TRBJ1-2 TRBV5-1 TGCGCCAGCAGCTTGGACAGGGGCTCTACCTATGGCTACACCTTC CASSLDRGSTYGYTF
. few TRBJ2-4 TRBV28 TGTGCCAGCAGTTTATTCCCCGGAGGGACCAAAAACATTCAGTACTTC CASSLFPGGTKNIQYF
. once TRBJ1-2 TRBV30 TGTGCCTGGAGTGTATGGGGTCTCGCGGTTCCGCGGGATGGCTACACCTTC CAWSVWGLAVPRDGYTF
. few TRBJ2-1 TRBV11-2 TGTGCCAGCAGCTTCCTGTTTGGTCCTGGTGGGAATGAGCAGTTCTTC CASSFLFGPGGNEQFF
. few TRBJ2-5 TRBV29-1 TGCAGCGTTGATCTGGGGACCGAGACCCAGTACTTC CSVDLGTETQYF
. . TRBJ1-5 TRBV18 TGTGCCAGCTCCCCGACAGAATATCAGCCCCAGCATTTT CASSPTEYQPQHF
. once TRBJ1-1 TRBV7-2 TGTGCCAGCAGCTCCTACATCCAAGGGGGAACTGAAGCTTTCTTT CASSSYIQGGTEAFF
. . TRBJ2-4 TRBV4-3 TGCGCCAGCAGCCAAGGGAGCGGCCCCAGCGTTTTAAACATTCAGTACTTC CASSQGSGPSVLNIQYF
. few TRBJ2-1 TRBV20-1 TGCAGTGCTTCGTCACACAAGGGAACCTACAATGAGCAGTTCTTC CSASSHKGTYNEQFF
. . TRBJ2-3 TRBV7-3 TGTGCCAGCAGCTTCGGAAACGGGTTGAGCACAGATACGCAGTATTTT CASSFGNGLSTDTQYF
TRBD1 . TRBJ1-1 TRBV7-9 TGTGCCAGCAGCAGAGACAGGGGGAGGATGAACACTGAAGCTTTCTTT CASSRDRGRMNTEAFF
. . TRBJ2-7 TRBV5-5 TGTGCCAGCAGCGGGGTGGGGACAATGCAATACGAGCAGTACTTC CASSGVGTMQYEQYF
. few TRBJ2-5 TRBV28 TGTGCCAGCAGCGCTGGGACAACCAGGCGAAGGGAGACCCAGTACTTC CASSAGTTRRRETQYF
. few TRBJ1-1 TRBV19 TGTGCCAGTAGGGGAGAACAGATGAACACTGAAGCTTTCTTT CASRGEQMNTEAFF
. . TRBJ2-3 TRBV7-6 TGTGCCAGCAGCTTAGCGCGGGGGCAGCACACAGATACGCAGTATTTT CASSLARGQHTDTQYF
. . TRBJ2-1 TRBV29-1 TGCAGCGTTGAAGATCCGACAGTAGCCTCAAAGAATGAGCAGTTCTTC CSVEDPTVASKNEQFF
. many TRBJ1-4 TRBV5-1 TGCGCCAGCAGCTTGGACCGAAAACTGTTTTTT CASSLDRKLFF
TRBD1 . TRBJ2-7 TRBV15 TGTGCCACCAGCAGAGATGGGACAGGGGTTGAAGAGCAGTACTTC CATSRDGTGVEEQYF
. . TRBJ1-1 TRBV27 TGTGCCAGCAGTTTAGGGCCCATGAACACTGAAGCTTTCTTT CASSLGPMNTEAFF
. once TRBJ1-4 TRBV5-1 TGCGCCAGCAGCTTGGGAAGAAACAGCAAAGCAACTAATGAAAAACTGTTTTTT CASSLGRNSKATNEKLFF
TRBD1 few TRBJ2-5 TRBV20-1 TGCAGTGCTACGGACAGGGGGCTGCAAGAGACCCAGTACTTC CSATDRGLQETQYF
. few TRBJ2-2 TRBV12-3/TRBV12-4 TGTGCCAGCAGTTCCCAGTGGGGAGTCAACACCGGGGAGCTGTTTTTT CASSSQWGVNTGELFF
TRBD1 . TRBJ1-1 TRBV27 TGTGCCAGCAGCCGGGACAGGGATACCTCCGAAGCTTTCTTT CASSRDRDTSEAFF
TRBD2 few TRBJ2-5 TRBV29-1 TGCAGCGTTGAAGCAGAAACGGGAGGGCCGGGGACCCAGTACTTC CSVEAETGGPGTQYF
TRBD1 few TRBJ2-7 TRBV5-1 TGCGCCAGCAGCTTGGCCACTTCAGGGGGAAACGAGCAGTACTTC CASSLATSGGNEQYF
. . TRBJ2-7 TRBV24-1 TGTGCCACCAGTGATTATGTTAACGAAGCCTACGAGCAGTACTTC CATSDYVNEAYEQYF
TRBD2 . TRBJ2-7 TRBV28 TGTGCCAGCAGCCCACTCGGGGGGTCCCTTTTCTACGAGCAGTACTTC CASSPLGGSLFYEQYF
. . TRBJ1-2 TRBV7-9 TGTGCCAGCACTCATCAGGGGCTGGATGGCTACACCTTC CASTHQGLDGYTF